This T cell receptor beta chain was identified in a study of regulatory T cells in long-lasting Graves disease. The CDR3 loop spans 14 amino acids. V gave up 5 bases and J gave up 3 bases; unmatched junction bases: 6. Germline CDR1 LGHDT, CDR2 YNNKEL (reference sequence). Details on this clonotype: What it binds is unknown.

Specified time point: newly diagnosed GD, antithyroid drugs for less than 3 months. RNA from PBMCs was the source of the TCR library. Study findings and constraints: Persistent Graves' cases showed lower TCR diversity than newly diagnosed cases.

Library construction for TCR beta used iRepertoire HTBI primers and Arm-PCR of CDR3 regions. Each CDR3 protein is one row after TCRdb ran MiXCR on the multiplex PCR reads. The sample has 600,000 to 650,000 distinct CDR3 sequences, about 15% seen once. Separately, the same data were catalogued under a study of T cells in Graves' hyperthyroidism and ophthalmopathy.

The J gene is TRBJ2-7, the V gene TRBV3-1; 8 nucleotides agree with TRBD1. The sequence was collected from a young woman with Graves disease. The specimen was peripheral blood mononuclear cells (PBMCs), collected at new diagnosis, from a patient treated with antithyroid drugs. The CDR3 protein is CASSFSGTGYEQYF. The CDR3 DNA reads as TGTGCCAGCAGCTTCTCCGGGACAGGCTACGAGCAGTACTTC.